This T cell receptor (beta chain) stems from a study of STAT5B mutations in CD4+ large granular lymphocyte leukemia. Study-level results: CD4-sorted patient repertoires seemed more clonal than healthy CD4+ repertoires.

This table comes from immunoSEQ multiplex PCR, and its TCRdb copy is limited to in-frame clones, with some not included. The repertoire holds 25,000 to 40,000 clones, with around four fifths as singletons. Notes on this clone: Its antigen is not identified.

V trimming: 4 bases; J trimming: 6 bases; junction bases outside the gene matches: 6. Germline CDR1 and CDR2: SGHNT and YYREEE (reference sequence). The CDR3 runs 14 residues. The receptor's source is a human donor in good health. The source material was CD4+ T cells from blood buffy coats. The V and J genes are TRBV5-4 and TRBJ2-7, with 11 bases that match TRBD1. In nucleotides, the CDR3 is TGTGCCAGCAGCCAGGGGGACAGGGGGTCCGAGCAGTACTTC. Its translation is CASSQGDRGSEQYF.